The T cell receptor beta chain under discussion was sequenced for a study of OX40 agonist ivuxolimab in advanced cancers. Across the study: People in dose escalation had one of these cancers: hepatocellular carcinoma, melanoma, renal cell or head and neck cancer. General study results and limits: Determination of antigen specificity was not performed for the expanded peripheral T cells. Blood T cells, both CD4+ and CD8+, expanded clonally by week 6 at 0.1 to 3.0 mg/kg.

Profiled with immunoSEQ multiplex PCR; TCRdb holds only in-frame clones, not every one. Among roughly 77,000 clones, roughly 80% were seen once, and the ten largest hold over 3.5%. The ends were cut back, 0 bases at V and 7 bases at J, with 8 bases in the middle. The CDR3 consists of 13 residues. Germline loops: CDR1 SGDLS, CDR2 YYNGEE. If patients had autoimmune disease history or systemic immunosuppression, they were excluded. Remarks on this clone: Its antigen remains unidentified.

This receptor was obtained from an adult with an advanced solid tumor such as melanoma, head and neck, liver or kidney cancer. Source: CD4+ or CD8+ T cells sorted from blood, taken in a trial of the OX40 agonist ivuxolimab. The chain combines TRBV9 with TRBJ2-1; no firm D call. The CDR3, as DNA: TGTGCCAGCAGCGTAGGGTCCTGGAATGAGCAGTTCTTC. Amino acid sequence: CASSVGSWNEQFF. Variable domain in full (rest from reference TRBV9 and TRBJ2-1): DSGVTQTPKHLITATGQRVTLRCSPRSGDLSVYWYQQSLDQGLQFLIQYYNGEERAKGNILERFSAQQFPDLHSELNLSSLELGDSALYFCASSVGSWNEQFFGPGTRLTVL.